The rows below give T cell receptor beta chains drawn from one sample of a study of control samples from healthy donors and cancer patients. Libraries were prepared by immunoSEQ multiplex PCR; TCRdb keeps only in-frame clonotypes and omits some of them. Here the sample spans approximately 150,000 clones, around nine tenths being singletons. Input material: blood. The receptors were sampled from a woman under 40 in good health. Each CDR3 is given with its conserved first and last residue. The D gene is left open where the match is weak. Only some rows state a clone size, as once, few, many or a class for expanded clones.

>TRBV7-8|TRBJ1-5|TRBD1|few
TGTGCCAGCAGTCTTGACAGGGCTGGCGATCAGCCCCAGCATTTT
CASSLDRAGDQPQHF
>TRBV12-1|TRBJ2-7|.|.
TGTGCCAGCAGCTTTTTGGGACTAGCGGACTACGAGCAGTACTTC
CASSFLGLADYEQYF
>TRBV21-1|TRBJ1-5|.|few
TGTGCCAGCAGCAAAGTTCGTGATAATAGCAATCAGCCCCAGCATTTT
CASSKVRDNSNQPQHF
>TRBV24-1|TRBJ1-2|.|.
TGTGCCACCAGTGATTCCGGACGGTATGGCTACACCTTC
CATSDSGRYGYTF
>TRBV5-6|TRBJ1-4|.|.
TGTGCCAGCAGCTTGCGGGCCGAAAAACTGTTTTTT
CASSLRAEKLFF
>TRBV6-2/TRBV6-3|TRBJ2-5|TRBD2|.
TGTGCCAGCAGTTACGAGGCGGGAGGCCCTGAGACCCAGTACTTC
CASSYEAGGPETQYF
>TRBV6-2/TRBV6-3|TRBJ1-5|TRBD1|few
TGTGCCAGCAGTGGGACAGCCTTCAATCAGCCCCAGCATTTT
CASSGTAFNQPQHF
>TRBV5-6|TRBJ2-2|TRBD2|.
TGTGCCAGCAGCTTCGGGGCGGGAGATGGCACCGGGGAGCTGTTTTTT
CASSFGAGDGTGELFF
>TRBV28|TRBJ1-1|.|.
TGTGCCAGCGGTAGGCACACTGAAGCTTTCTTT
CASGRHTEAFF
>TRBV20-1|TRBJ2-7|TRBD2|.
TGCAGTGCTAGTGCTACTAGCGGTCTGGGCGAGCAGTACTTC
CSASATSGLGEQYF
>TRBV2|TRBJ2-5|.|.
TGTGCCAGCAGTGAAGACAGGGCGGCAGAGACCCAGTACTTC
CASSEDRAAETQYF
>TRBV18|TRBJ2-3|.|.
TGTGCCAGCTCACCACCAGGCAGGGCCGGAAGCACAGATACGCAGTATTTT
CASSPPGRAGSTDTQYF
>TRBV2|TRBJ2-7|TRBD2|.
TGTGCCAGCACCGGGACTAGCGGGAACTACGAGCAGTACTTC
CASTGTSGNYEQYF
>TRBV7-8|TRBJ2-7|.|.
TGTGCCAGCAGCACAGGCCCACAGGGGAGGAATACTTACGAGCAGTACTTC
CASSTGPQGRNTYEQYF
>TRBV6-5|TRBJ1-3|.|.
TGTGCCAGCACAGAGATAGGGGGAAACACCATATATTTT
CASTEIGGNTIYF
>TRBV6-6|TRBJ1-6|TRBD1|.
TGTGCCAGCGGAGGACAGGAGCATTCACCCCTCCACTTT
CASGGQEHSPLHF
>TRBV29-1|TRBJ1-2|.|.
TGCAGCGTTGATCCGAGCAGGGCTGAAGGCTACACCTTC
CSVDPSRAEGYTF
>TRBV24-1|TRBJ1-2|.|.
TGTGCCACCAATGGTGGGAATCAGGCGGATGGCTACACCTTC
CATNGGNQADGYTF
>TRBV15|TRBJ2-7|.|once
TGTGCCACCAGCAGAGAGGGCGGAGACTCCTACGAGCAGTACTTC
CATSREGGDSYEQYF
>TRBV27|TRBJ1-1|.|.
TGTGCCAGCAGTTTAGGGAACACTGAAGCTTTCTTT
CASSLGNTEAFF
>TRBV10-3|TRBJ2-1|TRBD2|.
TGTGCCATACTAGCGCCAACGGAGCAGTTCTTC
CAILAPTEQFF
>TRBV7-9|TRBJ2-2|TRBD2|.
TGTGCCAGCAGCTTAGCGGGGGGGATCACCGGGGAGCTGTTTTTT
CASSLAGGITGELFF
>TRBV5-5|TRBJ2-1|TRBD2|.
TGTGCCAGCACGGCTAGCGGCCTTCACAATGAGCAGTTCTTC
CASTASGLHNEQFF
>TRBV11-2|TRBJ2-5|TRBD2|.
TGTGCCAGCAGCCCGCTAGACACCGCGGGAGGCTCTGAGACCCAGTACTTC
CASSPLDTAGGSETQYF
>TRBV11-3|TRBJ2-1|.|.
TGTGCCAGCAGCCAAAGGACAGTCTCCTACAATGAGCAGTTCTTC
CASSQRTVSYNEQFF
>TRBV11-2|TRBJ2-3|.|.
TGTGCCAGCAGCGATACCGGGACATCGACAGATACGCAGTATTTT
CASSDTGTSTDTQYF
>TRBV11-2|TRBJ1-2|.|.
TGTGCCAGCAGCTTAGATATTGCAGCCGCTAACTATGGCTACACCTTC
CASSLDIAAANYGYTF
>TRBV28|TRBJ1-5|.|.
TGTGCCAGCAGTACCAATCAGCCCCAGCATTTT
CASSTNQPQHF
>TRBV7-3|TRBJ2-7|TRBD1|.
TGTGCCAGCAGCTTAACGGGGACAGGGAGATACGAGCAGTACTTC
CASSLTGTGRYEQYF
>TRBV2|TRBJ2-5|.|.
TGTGCCAGCAGTGGGGGGGAGACCCAGTACTTC
CASSGGETQYF
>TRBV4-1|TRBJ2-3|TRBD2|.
TGCGCCAGCTGCCTGCGGGAGGGCAGTGCAGATACGCAGTATTTT
CASCLREGSADTQYF
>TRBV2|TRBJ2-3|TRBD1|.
TGTGCCAGCAGAGCCACAGGGGGCTGGACAGATACGCAGTATTTT
CASRATGGWTDTQYF
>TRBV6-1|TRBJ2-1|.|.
TGTGCCAGCAGTGATGGGGTCTCGAGGGGTTACAATGAGCAGTTCTTC
CASSDGVSRGYNEQFF
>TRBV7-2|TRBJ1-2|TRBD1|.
TGTGCCAGCAGCCGTGGACAGGGCTTCAACTATGGCTACACCTTC
CASSRGQGFNYGYTF
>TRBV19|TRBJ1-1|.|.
TGTGCCAGTAGTCCCAAGAAGGGGCGGAACACTGAAGCTTTCTTT
CASSPKKGRNTEAFF
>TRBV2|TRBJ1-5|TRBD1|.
TGTGCCAGCAAATCGGGACAGCATAGCAATCAGCCCCAGCATTTT
CASKSGQHSNQPQHF
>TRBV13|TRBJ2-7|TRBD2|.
TGTGCCAGCAGCTTATGGGCGGGAGTTCCCACCTACGAGCAGTACTTC
CASSLWAGVPTYEQYF
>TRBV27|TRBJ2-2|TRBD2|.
TGTGCCAGCAGTTACACCGGACTAGCGGGAGCGAACACCGGGGAGCTGTTTTTT
CASSYTGLAGANTGELFF
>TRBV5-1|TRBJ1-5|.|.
TGCGCCAGCAGCTTGAATCCAGGGCCTAATCAGCCCCAGCATTTT
CASSLNPGPNQPQHF
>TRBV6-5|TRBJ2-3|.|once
TGTGCCAGCAGGGGGCTTACAGATACGCAGTATTTT
CASRGLTDTQYF
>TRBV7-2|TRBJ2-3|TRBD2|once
TGTGCCAGCATCGCCTCTAGCGGGAGGGCGGATACGCAGTATTTT
CASIASSGRADTQYF
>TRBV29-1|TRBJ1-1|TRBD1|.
TGCAGCGTTGAGGGACAGGTGAACACTGAAGCTTTCTTT
CSVEGQVNTEAFF
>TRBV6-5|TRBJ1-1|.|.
TGTGCCAGCAGTTACACAGAGACAGGTGAAGCTTTCTTT
CASSYTETGEAFF
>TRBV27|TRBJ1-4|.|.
TGTGCCAGCAGTAGCCGAGGTGAAAAACTGTTTTTT
CASSSRGEKLFF
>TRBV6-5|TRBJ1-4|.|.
TGTGCCAGCAGATCGGGGGCAGGTGAAAAACTGTTTTTT
CASRSGAGEKLFF
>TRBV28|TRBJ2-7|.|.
TGTGCCGGCGCTGATTCTGGATTCAGGAACGAGCAGTACTTC
CAGADSGFRNEQYF
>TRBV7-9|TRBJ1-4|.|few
TGTGCCAGCAGCTTAGGGGGAACTAATGAAAAACTGTTTTTT
CASSLGGTNEKLFF
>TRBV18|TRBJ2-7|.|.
TGTGCCAGCTCACCGATCCAGGGAAACCACGAGCAGTACTTC
CASSPIQGNHEQYF
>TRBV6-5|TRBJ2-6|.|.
TGTGCCAGCAGTTACGATCCAGGGGCTGGGGCCAACGTCCTGACTTTC
CASSYDPGAGANVLTF
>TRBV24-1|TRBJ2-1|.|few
TGTGCCACCAGTAGTACTAGAGTGTCAAACGATGAGCAGTTCTTC
CATSSTRVSNDEQFF
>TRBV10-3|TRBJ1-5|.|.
TGTGCCATCAGCGGGGGTCAAACGCCCCAGCATTTT
CAISGGQTPQHF
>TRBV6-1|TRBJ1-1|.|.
TGTGCCAGCAGTGAAGCGGAGAACACTGAAGCTTTCTTT
CASSEAENTEAFF
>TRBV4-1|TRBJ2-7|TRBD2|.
TGCGCCAGCAGCCGGGCAGCGGGAGGAAGAAACTACGAGCAGTACTTC
CASSRAAGGRNYEQYF
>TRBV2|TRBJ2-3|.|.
TGTGCCAGCAGTTGGCGGAGCACAGATACGCAGTATTTT
CASSWRSTDTQYF